This T cell receptor beta chain was documented in a study of blood T cell repertoires in COVID-19. Looking at the study overall: Spain, Italy and the United States supplied samples that represented acute and convalescent COVID-19.

Trimming at V came to 4 bases and at J to 4 bases, leaving 1 base not matched to a gene. The CDR3 has 13 residues. Germline V gene sequence: CDR1 SGHTA, CDR2 FQGTGA. Under the authors' procedure: Amplified reference gene primers provided the basis for estimating nucleated cell counts. Using immunoSEQ multiplex PCR, the repertoire was profiled, and TCRdb retains in-frame clones only, with some absent. V and J calls plus clone size are reproduced from that table; the DNA served to infer D and trimming. The top ten hold 28% of the sample, which has some 56,000 clones, 65% to 90% seen once. Sequenced input: peripheral blood. The chain links TRBV7-3 to TRBJ2-3; 8 bases align to TRBD2. This clonotype originated in a woman older than 75 with active or convalescent COVID-19. This CDR3 is CASSSGGADTQYF. The CDR3 nucleotides read TGTGCCAGCAGCTCCGGGGGGGCAGATACGCAGTATTTT.